The 9 T cell receptor beta chains reported below all come from one sample, sequenced in a study of graft-versus-host responses after intestinal transplantation. Profiled with immunoSEQ multiplex PCR; TCRdb holds only in-frame clones, not every one. The repertoire includes about 97,000 clones, approximately 92% of them detected once, and 15% to 20% sits in the top ten. Source: PBMCs, taken around 450 days after intestinal transplant. These receptors were collected from a human patient who received an intestinal transplant, so some T cells may come from the graft donor.

This chain connects TRBV13 to TRBJ2-7; D might be TRBD2 (6 bases). This CDR3 comprises 14 residues. Germline V gene lookup returns CDR1 PRHDT and CDR2 FYEKMQ (reference sequence). Trimming stripped 4 bases from V and 7 bases from J, with 17 bases between. CDR3 coding DNA: TGTGCCAGCAGCTCCGGGACCGGGGGTCGGGAGCAGTACTTC. This translates into CASSSGTGGREQYF.

The J gene is TRBJ2-3, the V gene TRBV2; the D gene is possibly TRBD2 (5 bases). The CDR3 totals 14 residues. In germline, CDR1 is SNHLY, CDR2 FYNNEI. V was clipped by 6 bases and J by 2 bases, with 12 bases between them. The CDR3 DNA reads TGTGCCAGCAGGAGACCGGGGTACACAGATACGCAGTATTTT. Its protein product is CASRRPGYTDTQYF.

The gene calls are TRBV19 and TRBJ2-7; 7 bases map to TRBD2. Germline trimming cut 5 bases from V and 2 bases from J; bases unmatched to any gene: 3. Germline lookup yields CDR1 LNHDA and CDR2 SQIVND (reference sequence). CDR3 length: 13 amino acids. The CDR3 spells CASSDAGAYEQYF. DNA of the CDR3: TGTGCCAGTAGTGACGCGGGGGCCTACGAGCAGTACTTC.

V usage is TRBV10-3 and J usage is TRBJ1-5, with D tentatively TRBD1 (6 bases). The CDR3 is made up of 14 amino acids. Germline loops: CDR1 ENHRY, CDR2 SYGVKD. V shed 10 bases and J shed 0 bases, with 13 bases lying between them. The CDR3 DNA reads TGTGCCAGCACCCAGGGGAATAGCAATCAGCCCCAGCATTTT. This sequence encodes CASTQGNSNQPQHF.

The chain is built from TRBV10-3 and TRBJ1-1, with D hard to call. Trimming pared 8 bases from V and 2 bases from J, leaving 9 bases between. This CDR3 contains 12 residues. Germline V gene data show CDR1 as ENHRY and CDR2 as SYGVKD. The CDR3 nucleotides are TGTGCCATCGGGGTAGTCAACACTGAAGCTTTCTTT. Its protein is CAIGVVNTEAFF.

The V and J genes are TRBV6-5 and TRBJ2-7; D gene uncertain. The V end was cut by 5 bases, the J end by 0 bases, with 11 bases between. The CDR3 has 14 residues. Per the germline V gene, CDR1 is MNHEY and CDR2 is SVGAGI. CDR3 amino acids: CASSTRRISYEQYF. CDR3 DNA: TGTGCCAGCAGTACCCGACGGATCTCCTACGAGCAGTACTTC.

There are a few counts of this clone. This rearrangement joins TRBV2 to TRBJ2-5; the D gene is possibly TRBD1 (6 bases). The CDR3 covers 11 residues. The germline V gene encodes CDR1 SNHLY and CDR2 FYNNEI. Trimming took 7 bases from V and 4 from J, leaving 7 bases between them. CDR3 amino acids: CASTGVETQYF. The DNA for the CDR3 is TGTGCCAGCACAGGGGTAGAGACCCAGTACTTC.

V is TRBV25-1 and J is TRBJ2-1; D might be TRBD1 or TRBD2, each matching 6 bases. The germline V gene has CDR1 MGHDK and CDR2 SYGVNS. The CDR3 loop spans 15 amino acids. V was trimmed by 2 bases and J by 4 bases, leaving 12 bases between them. CDR3 coding DNA: TGTGCCAGCAGTGAAATGGGGGGCCCATACAATGAGCAGTTCTTC. Translated: CASSEMGGPYNEQFF. The full variable domain, completed using reference TRBV25-1 and TRBJ2-1, is EADIYQTPRYLVIGTGKKITLECSQTMGHDKMYWYQQDPGMELHLIHYSYGVNSTEKGDLSSESTVSRIRTEHFPLTLESARPSHTSQYLCASSEMGGPYNEQFFGPGTRLTVL.

The chain carries TRBV4-2 and TRBJ1-1; a possible D gene is TRBD1 (6 bases). This CDR3 comprises 11 residues. V was shortened by 0 bases and J by 11 bases, with 7 bases between the two germline ends. From germline, CDR1 is LGHNA and CDR2 YNFKEQ. In nucleotides, the CDR3 is TGTGCCAGCAGCCAAGACCAGGGGGCTTTCTTT. Its protein product is CASSQDQGAFF.